Listed below are T cell receptor beta chains from one sample, sequenced in a study of cytomegalovirus exposure and HLA in healthy donors. Generated by immunoSEQ multiplex PCR, the TCRdb table keeps only in-frame clones and is missing some. The sample gives about 130,000 clones, 81% of which show up once; around 0.7% is in the top ten. The specimen sequenced was PBMCs. The receptors shown here come from a young man in good health and CMV-seronegative. Both conserved end residues are part of each CDR3. The order of the fields is clone size, J gene, V gene, D gene, CDR3 protein, CDR3 DNA. A D gene is named only where the DNA matches it firmly. The listing skips clone size in some rows; elsewhere it reads once, few, many or a size class.

>.|TRBJ1-4|TRBV7-6|.
CASSLDDRRNEKLFF
TGTGCCAGCAGCTTAGACGACAGACGTAATGAAAAACTGTTTTTT
>.|TRBJ1-1|TRBV19|.
CASRRQPGGDTEAFF
TGTGCCAGTCGTAGGCAGCCAGGAGGGGACACTGAAGCTTTCTTT
>.|TRBJ1-2|TRBV7-2|.
CASSPDSDYGYTF
TGTGCCAGCAGCCCCGACAGCGACTATGGCTACACCTTC
>once|TRBJ2-7|TRBV7-9|TRBD2
CASSLSSGVFKYF
TGTGCCAGCAGCTTGTCTAGCGGGGTCTTCAAGTACTTC
>few|TRBJ2-3|TRBV10-3|TRBD2
CAISGTSGGTDTQYF
TGTGCCATCAGTGGGACTAGCGGGGGAACAGATACGCAGTATTTT
>.|TRBJ1-2|TRBV6-1|TRBD1
CASSEGTGGGNYGYTF
TGTGCCAGCAGTGAAGGGACAGGGGGCGGAAACTATGGCTACACCTTC
>.|TRBJ2-1|TRBV2|TRBD1
CASSATGGTFNEQFF
TGTGCCAGCAGTGCAACAGGGGGGACCTTCAATGAGCAGTTCTTC
>.|TRBJ1-1|TRBV21-1|.
CASTKDRDRGTNTEAFF
TGTGCCAGCACCAAAGACCGGGACAGGGGGACAAACACTGAAGCTTTCTTT
>.|TRBJ2-3|TRBV7-2|.
CASSLGPSDNTDTQYF
TGTGCCAGCAGCTTAGGCCCTAGCGACAACACAGATACGCAGTATTTT
>few|TRBJ2-7|TRBV30|.
CAWAQASYEQYF
TGTGCCTGGGCCCAAGCTAGCTACGAGCAGTACTTC
>.|TRBJ2-7|TRBV5-4|.
CASSSDERRLYEQYF
TGTGCCAGCAGCTCAGATGAGAGGAGACTCTACGAGCAGTACTTC
>.|TRBJ1-2|TRBV4-3|.
CASSQDPGGSLYTF
TGCGCCAGCAGCCAAGATCCGGGGGGAAGCCTCTACACCTTC
>.|TRBJ1-1|TRBV29-1|TRBD1
CSVAPRGITEAFF
TGCAGCGTTGCGCCCAGGGGGATCACTGAAGCTTTCTTT
>.|TRBJ1-1|TRBV30|.
CAWTGKSGGVNTEAFF
TGTGCCTGGACCGGAAAGAGTGGGGGGGTGAACACTGAAGCTTTCTTT
>once|TRBJ2-1|TRBV2|TRBD2
CASTKLFPGLAGGRKNYNEQFF
TGTGCCAGCACTAAACTTTTTCCGGGACTAGCGGGGGGCCGAAAAAACTACAATGAGCAGTTCTTC
>.|TRBJ2-5|TRBV19|TRBD2
CASSTRLAGALGETQYF
TGTGCCAGTAGTACCCGACTAGCGGGGGCCCTCGGGGAGACCCAGTACTTC
>.|TRBJ2-7|TRBV9|.
CASSVDDGGEQYF
TGTGCCAGCAGCGTAGATGACGGCGGTGAGCAGTACTTC
>once|TRBJ2-5|TRBV7-7|.
CASSSSWRRSQETQYF
TGTGCTAGCAGCTCTAGCTGGCGACGGTCCCAAGAGACCCAGTACTTC
>.|TRBJ2-2|TRBV11-3|.
CASTPGTGNTGELFF
TGTGCCAGCACCCCCGGGACTGGAAACACCGGGGAGCTGTTTTTT
>.|TRBJ1-4|TRBV6-1|.
CASSETGVTNEKLFF
TGTGCCAGCAGTGAAACCGGAGTAACTAATGAAAAACTGTTTTTT
>.|TRBJ1-1|TRBV30|.
CAWSPQVNTEAFF
TGTGCCTGGAGTCCACAGGTGAACACTGAAGCTTTCTTT
>.|TRBJ2-1|TRBV5-6|TRBD1
CASSQPGQGIGGNEQFF
TGTGCCAGCAGCCAGCCGGGACAGGGAATCGGCGGCAATGAGCAGTTCTTC
>.|TRBJ2-1|TRBV6-5|TRBD2
CASRGSGGYNEQFF
TGTGCCAGCAGAGGTAGCGGGGGGTACAATGAGCAGTTCTTC
>.|TRBJ2-7|TRBV19|.
CASAGSKYYEQYF
TGTGCCAGTGCCGGGTCGAAATATTACGAGCAGTACTTC
>.|TRBJ1-1|TRBV6-1|TRBD1
CASSRQGEAFF
TGTGCCAGCAGTAGACAGGGAGAAGCTTTCTTT
>.|TRBJ2-7|TRBV7-2|.
CASRAGSYEQYF
TGTGCCAGCAGGGCAGGGTCCTACGAGCAGTACTTC
>.|TRBJ2-5|TRBV7-3|TRBD2
CASSLTTSGRETQYF
TGTGCCAGCAGCTTAACGACTAGCGGGCGAGAGACCCAGTACTTC
>.|TRBJ2-7|TRBV9|TRBD1
CASSRTGSYEQYF
TGTGCCAGCAGCCGGACAGGGTCCTACGAGCAGTACTTC
>.|TRBJ1-1|TRBV11-3|TRBD1
CASSWGTGGGTEAFF
TGTGCCAGCAGCTGGGGGACAGGCGGAGGCACTGAAGCTTTCTTT
>.|TRBJ1-4|TRBV6-5|.
CASSFQGGKLFF
TGTGCCAGCAGTTTTCAGGGTGGAAAACTGTTTTTT
>.|TRBJ1-3|TRBV4-1|.
CASSQEVVSGNTIYF
TGCGCCAGCAGCCAAGAAGTAGTCTCTGGAAACACCATATATTTT
>.|TRBJ2-1|TRBV5-5|TRBD1
CASSFRRDSGYNEQFF
TGTGCCAGCAGCTTTCGACGGGACAGCGGATACAATGAGCAGTTCTTC
>.|TRBJ2-5|TRBV5-1|.
CASSITTKETQYF
TGCGCCAGCAGCATTACAACGAAGGAGACCCAGTACTTC
>.|TRBJ1-1|TRBV21-1|.
CASSKVRTPVIAFF
TGTGCCAGCAGCAAAGTCCGCACCCCGGTGATCGCTTTCTTT
>.|TRBJ1-5|TRBV30|TRBD1
CAWTPGQGNQPQHF
TGTGCCTGGACCCCTGGACAGGGCAATCAGCCCCAGCATTTT
>.|TRBJ2-6|TRBV13|TRBD1
CASSSRTGLNSGANVLTF
TGTGCCAGCAGCTCCCGGACAGGGTTGAACTCTGGGGCCAACGTCCTGACTTTC
>.|TRBJ2-1|TRBV19|.
CASSIGDSYNEQFF
TGTGCCAGTAGTATCGGGGACTCCTACAATGAGCAGTTCTTC
>.|TRBJ1-1|TRBV5-5|.
CASSVQVGGTEAFF
TGTGCCAGCAGCGTACAGGTTGGAGGGACTGAAGCTTTCTTT
>few|TRBJ2-1|TRBV6-4|TRBD1
CASSEGRGQDEQFF
TGTGCCAGCAGTGAGGGCAGGGGGCAGGATGAGCAGTTCTTC
>once|TRBJ2-3|TRBV30|.
CAWSFGGGGPSTDTQYF
TGTGCCTGGAGCTTTGGAGGGGGGGGCCCGAGCACAGATACGCAGTATTTT
>.|TRBJ1-2|TRBV27|.
CASSSSSLYGGYTF
TGTGCCAGCAGTTCATCGAGCCTTTATGGTGGCTACACCTTC
>.|TRBJ1-2|TRBV5-1|.
CASKPLLVGRAVYGYTF
TGCGCCAGCAAGCCCCTTTTAGTGGGCAGGGCTGTCTATGGCTACACCTTC